This paragraph reports one T cell receptor beta chain. The sample originates from a study of blood T cell repertoires in COVID-19. Turning to the study itself: The United States, Italy and Spain were the sources of the acute and convalescent COVID-19 samples.

Generated by immunoSEQ multiplex PCR, the TCRdb table keeps only in-frame clones and is missing some. The data contain some 70,000 clones, more than 70% of them singletons. The CDR3 length is 15 residues. CDR1 SGHTS and CDR2 YDEGEE come from the germline V gene. V was clipped by 4 bases and J by 3 bases; unmatched bases: 8. Cohort assignment relied on participant-reported clinical history. What was sequenced was PBMCs or T cells enriched from blood (not recorded which). The sequence came from a middle-aged woman who had recovered from COVID-19. The V call is TRBV5-8, the J call TRBJ2-5; 8 nucleotides line up with TRBD1. DNA of the CDR3: TGTGCCAGCAGCCGACCCGGACAGGGAGAAGAGACCCAGTACTTC. It encodes CASSRPGQGEETQYF.